This T cell receptor (beta chain) was sequenced for a study of CD8 T cells in ankylosing spondylitis. Study-level findings and limits: Disease-linked clones reportedly concentrated significantly in matched ankylosing spondylitis synovial fluid. A TCR beta motif of 7 or 8 highly homologous variants appeared characteristic of ankylosing spondylitis blood. Those disease-linked clones were CD8+; they were also relatively rare in peripheral blood.

The germline CDR1 and CDR2 sequences are SNHLY and FYNNEI. The CDR3 totals 13 residues. Trimming took 7 bases from V and 1 from J, leaving 7 bases between them. TCR beta libraries were made by quantitative 5'-RACE with molecular barcodes. MiXCR was run by TCRdb on the 5' RACE reads, yielding one entry per CDR3 protein. The data contain hundreds of thousands of distinct CDR3 sequences, roughly 15% of them singletons. Details on this clonotype: Its antigen is currently unknown.

The receptor's source is a male donor with ankylosing spondylitis. This chain links TRBV2 with TRBJ2-2; maybe TRBD2 (6 bases). Input material: blood, either unsorted or a sorted T cell fraction (not recorded which). The CDR3 nucleotides read TGTGCCAGCACTAGCGTGAACACCGGGGAGCTGTTTTTT. Translated, it gives CASTSVNTGELFF.